This T cell receptor beta chain comes out of a study of shared clonotypes between healthy human individuals. Details on this clone: What it recognizes is unknown.

The data were produced by immunoSEQ multiplex PCR, yet TCRdb's version contains in-frame clones alone and is incomplete. The top ten clones hold around 25% of a sample with 110,000 or so clones, 68% of them seen once. Study-level results: Several donors showed sharing of about 4.6% of naive CD4 clonotypes.

This clonotype was obtained from a woman aged 25 to 39 in good health. The sample comprised memory CD8+ T cells sorted from blood. The sample's subset: CD45RO+ cells pooled with CCR7-negative TemRA cells.

CDR3 protein: CSARAYEQYF. The CDR3 DNA is TGCAGTGCTAGAGCCTACGAGCAGTACTTC. The rearrangement uses TRBV20-1 and TRBJ2-7; D is unclear. Per the germline V gene, CDR1 is DFQATT and CDR2 is SNEGSKA (reference sequence). There are 10 residues in the CDR3. V lost 1 base, J lost 2 bases, and 0 bases lay in between.